A selection of T cell receptor beta chains follows, all from one sample in a study of blood T cell repertoires in COVID-19. Clones were sequenced by immunoSEQ multiplex PCR, and TCRdb holds only the in-frame ones, with some missing. The table has 130,000 to 150,000 clones, 80% seen once. The source material was peripheral blood. These receptors all stem from a man aged 60 to 75 with active or convalescent COVID-19. The conserved cysteine and the conserved F or W are not part of the CDR3 here. Fields, in order: V gene, CDR3 protein.

TRBV11-2,ASSLAGTYNEQF
TRBV5-1,ASRTSDPTDTQY
TRBV4-3,ASSHGQGKSSYEQY
TRBV19,ASSLVGQPNSPLH
TRBV14,ASSRDSSGTQY
TRBV5-5,ASSLEQGGNYGYT
TRBV11-3,ASSLFGTSNTGELF
TRBV28,ASSFYSGQNIQY
TRBV6-4,ASRTGQMNEQF
TRBV11-2,ASSLAGQGNDGYT
TRBV4-2,ASSQDSGAPYEQY
TRBV10-2,ASRAGQMNTEAF
TRBV4-2,ASSQGTPSGANVLT
TRBV18,ASSPLTGTGGADGYT
TRBV2,ASGRGPNEKLF
TRBV4-1,ASSQATGGVDSPLH
TRBV10-1,ARGTGYYEQY
TRBV12-3/TRBV12-4,ASGWTGGYEQY
TRBV4-3,ASSQELTSGRYNEQF
TRBV5-1,ASSREGREYNEQF
TRBV7-2,ASSLDPGVETQY
TRBV18,ASSPQEGAQLAKNIQY